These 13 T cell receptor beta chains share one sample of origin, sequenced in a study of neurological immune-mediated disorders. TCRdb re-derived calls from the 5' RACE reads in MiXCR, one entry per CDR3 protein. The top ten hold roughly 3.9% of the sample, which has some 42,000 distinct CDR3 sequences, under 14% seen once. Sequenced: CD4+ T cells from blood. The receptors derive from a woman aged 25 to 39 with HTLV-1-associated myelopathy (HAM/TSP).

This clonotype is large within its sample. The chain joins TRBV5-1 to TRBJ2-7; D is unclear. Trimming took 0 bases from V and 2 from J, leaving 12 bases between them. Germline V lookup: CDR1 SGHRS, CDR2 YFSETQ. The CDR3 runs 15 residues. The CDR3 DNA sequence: TGCGCCAGCAGCTTGGCGGGTGCGGTTCCCTACGAGCAGTACTTC. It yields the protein CASSLAGAVPYEQYF.

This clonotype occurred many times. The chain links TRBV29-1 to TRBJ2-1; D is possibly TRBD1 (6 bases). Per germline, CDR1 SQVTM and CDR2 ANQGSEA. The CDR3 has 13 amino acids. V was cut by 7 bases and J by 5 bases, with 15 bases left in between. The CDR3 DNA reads TGCAGCGATAGAGGGGGACGGGACAATGAGCAGTTCTTC. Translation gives CSDRGGRDNEQFF.

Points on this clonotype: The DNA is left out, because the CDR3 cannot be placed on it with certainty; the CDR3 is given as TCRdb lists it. The CDR3 loop reads CASSFYICSAQRGGDTGELFF. The V call is TRBV7-2, the J call TRBJ2-2; the DNA was not used to check the table's D call, TRBD2. Counting both end residues, the CDR3 totals 21 amino acids. Per germline, CDR1 SGHTA and CDR2 FQGNSA.

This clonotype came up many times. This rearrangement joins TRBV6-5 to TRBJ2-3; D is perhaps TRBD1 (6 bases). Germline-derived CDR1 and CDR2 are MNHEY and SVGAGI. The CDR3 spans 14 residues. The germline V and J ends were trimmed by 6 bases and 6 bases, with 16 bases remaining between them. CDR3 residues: CASRGTSKVDTQYF. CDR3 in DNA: TGTGCCAGCAGGGGGACATCAAAAGTCGATACGCAGTATTTT.

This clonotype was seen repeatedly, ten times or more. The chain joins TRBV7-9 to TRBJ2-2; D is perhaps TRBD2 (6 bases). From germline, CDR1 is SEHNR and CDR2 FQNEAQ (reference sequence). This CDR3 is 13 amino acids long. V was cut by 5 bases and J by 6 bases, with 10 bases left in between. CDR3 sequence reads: CASSPPGAGELFF. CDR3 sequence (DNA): TGTGCCAGCAGCCCCCCGGGGGCCGGGGAGCTGTTTTTT.

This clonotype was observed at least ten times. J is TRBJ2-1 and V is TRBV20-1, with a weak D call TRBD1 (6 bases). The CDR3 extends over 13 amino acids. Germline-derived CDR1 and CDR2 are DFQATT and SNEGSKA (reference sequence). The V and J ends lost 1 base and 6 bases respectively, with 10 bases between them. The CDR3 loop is CSARGGPANEQFF. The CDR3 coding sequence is TGCAGTGCTAGAGGGGGGCCCGCCAATGAGCAGTTCTTC.

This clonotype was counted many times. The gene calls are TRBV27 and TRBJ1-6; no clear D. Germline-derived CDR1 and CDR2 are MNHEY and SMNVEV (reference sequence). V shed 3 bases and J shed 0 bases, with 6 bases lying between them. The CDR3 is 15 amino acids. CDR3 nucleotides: TGTGCCAGCAGTTTCGTAAGCTCCTATAATTCACCCCTCCACTTT. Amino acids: CASSFVSSYNSPLHF.

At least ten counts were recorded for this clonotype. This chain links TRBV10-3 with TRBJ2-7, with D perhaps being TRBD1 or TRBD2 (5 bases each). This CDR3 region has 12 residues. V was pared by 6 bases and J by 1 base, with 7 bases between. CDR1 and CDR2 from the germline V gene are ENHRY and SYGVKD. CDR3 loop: CAISRESYEQYF. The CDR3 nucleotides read TGTGCCATCAGCAGGGAGTCCTACGAGCAGTACTTC.

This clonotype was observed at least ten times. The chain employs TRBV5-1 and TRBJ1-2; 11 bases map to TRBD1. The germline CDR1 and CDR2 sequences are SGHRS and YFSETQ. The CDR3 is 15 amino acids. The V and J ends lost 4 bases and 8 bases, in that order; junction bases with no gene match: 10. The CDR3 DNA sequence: TGCGCCAGCAGCGATAGGACAGGGGGCCTCGGGGGCTACACCTTC. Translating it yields CASSDRTGGLGGYTF.

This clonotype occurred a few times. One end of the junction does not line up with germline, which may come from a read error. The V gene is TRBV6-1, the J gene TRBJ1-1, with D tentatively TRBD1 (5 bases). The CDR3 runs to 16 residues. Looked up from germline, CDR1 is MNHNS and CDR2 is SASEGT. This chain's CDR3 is CAISETPRGKTTEAFF. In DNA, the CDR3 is TGTGCCATCAGTGAAACTCCCCGGGGGAAAACCACTGAAGCTTTCTTT.

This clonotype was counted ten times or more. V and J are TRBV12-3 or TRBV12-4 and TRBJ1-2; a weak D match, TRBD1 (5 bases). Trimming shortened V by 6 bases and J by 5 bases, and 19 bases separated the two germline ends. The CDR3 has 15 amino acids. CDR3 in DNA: TGTGCCAGCAGCCATTCGGGACGGAACTCTTATGGCTACACCTTC. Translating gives CASSHSGRNSYGYTF.

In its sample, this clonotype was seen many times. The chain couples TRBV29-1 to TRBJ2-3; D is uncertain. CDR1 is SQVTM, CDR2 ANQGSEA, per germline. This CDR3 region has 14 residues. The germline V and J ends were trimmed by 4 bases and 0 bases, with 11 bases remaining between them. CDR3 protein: CSVVPVSSTDTQYF. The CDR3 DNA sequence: TGCAGCGTTGTTCCAGTGTCTAGCACAGATACGCAGTATTTT.

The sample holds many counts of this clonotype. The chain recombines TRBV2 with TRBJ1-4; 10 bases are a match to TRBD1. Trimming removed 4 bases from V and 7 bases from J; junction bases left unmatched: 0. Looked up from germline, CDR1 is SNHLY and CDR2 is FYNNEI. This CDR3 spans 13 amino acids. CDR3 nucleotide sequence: TGTGCCAGCAGTGGGGACAGGGGTGAAAAACTGTTTTTT. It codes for CASSGDRGEKLFF.